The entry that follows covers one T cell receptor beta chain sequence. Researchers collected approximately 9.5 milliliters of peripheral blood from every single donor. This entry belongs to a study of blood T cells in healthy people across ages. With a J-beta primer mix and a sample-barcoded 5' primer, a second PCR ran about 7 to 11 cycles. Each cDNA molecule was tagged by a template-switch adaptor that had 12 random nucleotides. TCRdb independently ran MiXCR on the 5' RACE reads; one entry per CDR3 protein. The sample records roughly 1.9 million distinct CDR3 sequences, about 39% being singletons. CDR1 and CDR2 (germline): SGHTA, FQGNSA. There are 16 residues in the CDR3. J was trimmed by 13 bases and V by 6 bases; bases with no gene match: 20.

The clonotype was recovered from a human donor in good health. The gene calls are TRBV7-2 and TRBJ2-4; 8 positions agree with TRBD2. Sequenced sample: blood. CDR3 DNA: TGTGCCAGCAGGGTTGGAGAGCGGGGGCCCTACAATGAGCAGTACTTC. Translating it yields CASRVGERGPYNEQYF.